This T cell receptor beta chain appears in the sequencing data of a study of blood T cell repertoires in COVID-19. CDR3 length equals 18 residues. With V trimmed by 0 bases and J by 0 bases, 11 bases remained unmatched. Germline loops: CDR1 GTSNPN, CDR2 SVGIG (reference sequence). Produced via immunoSEQ multiplex PCR; TCRdb's table is partial and in-frame only. The repertoire includes more than 90,000 clones, around 88% of them detected once, and around 17% sits in the top ten. The sample consisted of peripheral blood. This TCR derives from a woman aged 55-69 years with COVID-19, enrolled during active disease. This chain links TRBV30 with TRBJ1-5, with 7 nucleotides matching TRBD1. Written as DNA, the CDR3 is TGTGCCTGGAGTGTACCGGTGAGGGACAGCTATAGCAATCAGCCCCAGCATTTT. Translated, it gives CAWSVPVRDSYSNQPQHF.